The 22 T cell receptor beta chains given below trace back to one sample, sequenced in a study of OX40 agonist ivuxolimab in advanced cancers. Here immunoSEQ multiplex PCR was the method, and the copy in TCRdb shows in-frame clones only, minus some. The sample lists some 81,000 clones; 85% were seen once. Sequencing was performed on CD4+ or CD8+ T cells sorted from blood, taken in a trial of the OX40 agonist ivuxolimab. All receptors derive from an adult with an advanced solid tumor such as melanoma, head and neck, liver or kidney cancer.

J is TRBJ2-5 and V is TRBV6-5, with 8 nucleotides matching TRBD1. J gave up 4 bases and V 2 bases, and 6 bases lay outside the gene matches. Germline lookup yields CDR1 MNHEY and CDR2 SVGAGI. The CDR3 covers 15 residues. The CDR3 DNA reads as TGTGCCAGCAGTTACGGACAGGGAAGAGGAGAGACCCAGTACTTC. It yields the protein CASSYGQGRGETQYF.

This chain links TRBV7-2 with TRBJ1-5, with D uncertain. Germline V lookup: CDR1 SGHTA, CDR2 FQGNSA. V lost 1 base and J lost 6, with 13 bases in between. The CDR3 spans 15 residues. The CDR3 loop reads CASSLEGHHGQPQHF. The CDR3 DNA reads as TGTGCCAGCAGCTTAGAGGGTCACCACGGTCAGCCCCAGCATTTT.

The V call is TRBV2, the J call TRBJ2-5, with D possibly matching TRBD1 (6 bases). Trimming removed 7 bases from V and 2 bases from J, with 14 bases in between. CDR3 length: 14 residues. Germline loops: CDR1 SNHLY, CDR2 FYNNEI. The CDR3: CASKTRTAQETQYF. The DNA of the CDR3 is TGTGCCAGCAAGACCAGGACAGCTCAAGAGACCCAGTACTTC.

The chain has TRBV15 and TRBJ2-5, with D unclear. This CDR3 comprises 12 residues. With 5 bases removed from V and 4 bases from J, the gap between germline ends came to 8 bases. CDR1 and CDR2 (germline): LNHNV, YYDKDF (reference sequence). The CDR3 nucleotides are TGTGCCACCAGCCGTCGGATAGAGACCCAGTACTTC. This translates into CATSRRIETQYF.

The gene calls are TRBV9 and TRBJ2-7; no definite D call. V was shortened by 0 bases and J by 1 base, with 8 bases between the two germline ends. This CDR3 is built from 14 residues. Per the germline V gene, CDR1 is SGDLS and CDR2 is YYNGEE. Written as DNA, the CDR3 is TGTGCCAGCAGCGTAGAGGCATCATCCTACGAGCAGTACTTC. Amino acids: CASSVEASSYEQYF.

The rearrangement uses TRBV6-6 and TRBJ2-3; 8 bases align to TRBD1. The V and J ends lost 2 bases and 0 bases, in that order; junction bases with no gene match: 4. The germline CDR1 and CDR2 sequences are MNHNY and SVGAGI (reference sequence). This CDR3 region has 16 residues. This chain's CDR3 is CASSYHRGISTDTQYF. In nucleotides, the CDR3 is TGTGCCAGCAGTTACCACAGGGGGATCAGCACAGATACGCAGTATTTT.

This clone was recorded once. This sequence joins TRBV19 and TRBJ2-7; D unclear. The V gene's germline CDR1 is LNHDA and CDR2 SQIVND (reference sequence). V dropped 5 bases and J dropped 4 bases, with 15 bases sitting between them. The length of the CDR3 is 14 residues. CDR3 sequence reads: CASSQSVNEYEQYF. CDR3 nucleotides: TGTGCCAGTAGTCAGTCTGTAAATGAATACGAGCAGTACTTC.

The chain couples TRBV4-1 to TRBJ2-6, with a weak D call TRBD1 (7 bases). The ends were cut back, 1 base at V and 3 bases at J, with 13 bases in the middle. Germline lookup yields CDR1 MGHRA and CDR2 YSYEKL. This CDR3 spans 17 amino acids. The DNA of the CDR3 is TGCGCCAGCAGCCAAGGCAGGGGGGCAAGTGGGGCCAACGTCCTGACTTTC. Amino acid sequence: CASSQGRGASGANVLTF.

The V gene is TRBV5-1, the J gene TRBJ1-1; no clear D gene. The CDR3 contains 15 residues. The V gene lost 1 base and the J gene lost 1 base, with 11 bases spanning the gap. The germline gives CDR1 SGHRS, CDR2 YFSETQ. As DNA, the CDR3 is TGCGCCAGCAGCTTGAGGCCCCGGGGGAACACTGAAGCTTTCTTT. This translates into CASSLRPRGNTEAFF.

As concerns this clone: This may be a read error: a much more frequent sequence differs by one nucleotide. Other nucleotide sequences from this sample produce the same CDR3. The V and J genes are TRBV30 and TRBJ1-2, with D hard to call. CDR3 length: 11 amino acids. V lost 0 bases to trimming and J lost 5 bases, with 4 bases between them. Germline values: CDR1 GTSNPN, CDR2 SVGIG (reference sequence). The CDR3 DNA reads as TGTGCCTGGAGTGTAGGTTATGGCTACACCTTC. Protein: CAWSVGYGYTF.

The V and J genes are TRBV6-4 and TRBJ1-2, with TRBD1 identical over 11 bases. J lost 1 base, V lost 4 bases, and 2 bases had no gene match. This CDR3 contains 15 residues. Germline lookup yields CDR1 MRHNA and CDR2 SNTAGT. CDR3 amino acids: CASSGTGGFNYGYTF. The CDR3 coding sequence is TGTGCCAGCAGTGGGACAGGGGGCTTTAACTATGGCTACACCTTC.

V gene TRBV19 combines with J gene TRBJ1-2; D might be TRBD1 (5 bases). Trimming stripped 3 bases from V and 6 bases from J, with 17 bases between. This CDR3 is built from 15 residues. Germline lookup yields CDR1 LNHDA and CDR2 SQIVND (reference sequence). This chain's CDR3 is CASSMRGAFVNGYTF. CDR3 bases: TGTGCCAGTAGTATGAGAGGGGCGTTTGTCAATGGCTACACCTTC.

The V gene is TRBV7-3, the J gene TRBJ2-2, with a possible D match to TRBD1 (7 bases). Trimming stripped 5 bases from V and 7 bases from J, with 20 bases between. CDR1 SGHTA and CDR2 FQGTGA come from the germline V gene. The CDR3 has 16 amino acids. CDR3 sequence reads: CASSPGGQGSIGELFF. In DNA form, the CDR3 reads TGTGCCAGCAGCCCAGGGGGGCAGGGTAGTATCGGGGAGCTGTTTTTT.

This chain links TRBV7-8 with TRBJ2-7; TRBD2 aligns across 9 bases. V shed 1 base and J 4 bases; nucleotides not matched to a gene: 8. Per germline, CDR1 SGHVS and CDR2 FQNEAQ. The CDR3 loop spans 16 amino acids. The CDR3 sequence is CASSLGTAGGRYEQYF. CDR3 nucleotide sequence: TGTGCCAGCAGCTTAGGAACGGCGGGGGGGCGTTACGAGCAGTACTTC. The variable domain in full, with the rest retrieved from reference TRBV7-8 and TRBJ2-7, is GAGVSQSPRYKVAKRGQDVALRCDPISGHVSLFWYQQALGQGPEFLTYFQNEAQLDKSGLPSDRFFAERPEGSVSTLKIQRTQQEDSAVYLCASSLGTAGGRYEQYFGPGTRLTVT.

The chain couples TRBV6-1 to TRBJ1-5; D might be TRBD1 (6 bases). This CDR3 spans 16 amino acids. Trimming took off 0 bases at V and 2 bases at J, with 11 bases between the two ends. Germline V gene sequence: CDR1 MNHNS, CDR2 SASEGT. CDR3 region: CASSEAGGLGNQPQHF. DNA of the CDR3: TGTGCCAGCAGTGAAGCGGGGGGGCTCGGCAATCAGCCCCAGCATTTT.

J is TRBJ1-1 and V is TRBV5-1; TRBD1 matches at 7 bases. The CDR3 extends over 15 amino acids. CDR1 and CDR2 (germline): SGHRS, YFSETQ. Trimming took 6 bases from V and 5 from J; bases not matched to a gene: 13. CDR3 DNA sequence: TGCGCCAGCACCGGCGGGGCAGGGGGTCGGACTGAAGCTTTCTTT. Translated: CASTGGAGGRTEAFF.

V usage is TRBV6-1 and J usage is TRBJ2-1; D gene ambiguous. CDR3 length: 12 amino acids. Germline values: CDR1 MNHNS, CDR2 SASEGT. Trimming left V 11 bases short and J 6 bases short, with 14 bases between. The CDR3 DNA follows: TGTGCCGGCAAGGCAGACACCAATGAGCAGTTCTTC. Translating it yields CAGKADTNEQFF.

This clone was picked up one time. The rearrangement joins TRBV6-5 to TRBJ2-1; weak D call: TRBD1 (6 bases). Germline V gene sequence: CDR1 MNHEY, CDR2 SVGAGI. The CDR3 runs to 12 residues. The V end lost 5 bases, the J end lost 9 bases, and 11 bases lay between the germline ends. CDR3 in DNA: TGTGCCAGCAGTACCCCGACAGGTGAGCAGTTCTTC. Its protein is CASSTPTGEQFF.

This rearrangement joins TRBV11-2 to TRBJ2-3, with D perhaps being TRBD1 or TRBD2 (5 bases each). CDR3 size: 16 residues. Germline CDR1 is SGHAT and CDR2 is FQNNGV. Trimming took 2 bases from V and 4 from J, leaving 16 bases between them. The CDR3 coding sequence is TGTGCCAGCAGCTTACTGGGCTCAGGGAGCGCAGATACGCAGTATTTT. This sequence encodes CASSLLGSGSADTQYF.

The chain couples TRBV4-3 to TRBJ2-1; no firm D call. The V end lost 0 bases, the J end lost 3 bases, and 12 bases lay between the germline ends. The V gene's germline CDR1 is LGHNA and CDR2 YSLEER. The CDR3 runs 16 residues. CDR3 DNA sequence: TGCGCCAGCAGCCAAGAGCTCACCCTCGGCTACAATGAGCAGTTCTTC. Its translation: CASSQELTLGYNEQFF.

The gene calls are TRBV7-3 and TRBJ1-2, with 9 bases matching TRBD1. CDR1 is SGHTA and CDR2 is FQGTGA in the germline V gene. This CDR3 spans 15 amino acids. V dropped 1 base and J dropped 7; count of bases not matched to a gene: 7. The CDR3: CASSLMGGQGSGYTF. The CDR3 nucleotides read TGTGCCAGCAGCTTAATGGGGGGACAGGGAAGTGGCTACACCTTC.

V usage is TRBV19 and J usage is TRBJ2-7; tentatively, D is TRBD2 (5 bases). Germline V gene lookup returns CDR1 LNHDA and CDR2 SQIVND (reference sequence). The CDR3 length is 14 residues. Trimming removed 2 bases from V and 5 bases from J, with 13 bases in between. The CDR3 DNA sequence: TGTGCCAGTAGTATAAACCCGGACTCAAACGAGCAGTACTTC. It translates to CASSINPDSNEQYF.